These 14 T cell receptor beta chains came from one sample sequenced in a study of cytotoxic CD8 clonotypes in ibrutinib-treated CLL. Sequencing used immunoSEQ multiplex PCR; TCRdb keeps in-frame clones, though not all of them. In the table there are some 350,000 clones, around 66% of which are singletons. Source: PBMCs, taken after 36 months of ibrutinib treatment. The receptors shown here come from a human donor with chronic lymphocytic leukemia.

The V and J genes are TRBV7-2 and TRBJ2-2; 8 bases are shared with TRBD2. The CDR3 consists of 16 residues. V lost 5 bases, J lost 3 bases, and 8 bases stayed unmatched. Per the germline V gene, CDR1 is SGHTA and CDR2 is FQGNSA. The CDR3 DNA follows: TGTGCCAGCAGCCCTTTTCCGGGGGGGTACACCGGGGAGCTGTTTTTT. This encodes CASSPFPGGYTGELFF.

The V and J genes are TRBV11-2 and TRBJ1-6; TRBD1 is a possible D gene (6 bases). Germline CDR1 and CDR2: SGHAT and FQNNGV. The V gene lost 2 bases and the J gene lost 8 bases, with 22 bases spanning the gap. The CDR3 runs 18 residues. The CDR3 coding sequence is TGTGCCAGCAGCTTAAACGGCCTCCGGGACATTGTAGATTCACCCCTCCACTTT. The encoded protein is CASSLNGLRDIVDSPLHF.

The chain carries TRBV14 and TRBJ2-3; tentative D call: TRBD2 (7 bases). V was trimmed by 2 bases and J by 0 bases, leaving 12 bases between them. Germline CDR1 SGHDN, CDR2 FVKESK. CDR3 size: 16 residues. DNA of the CDR3: TGTGCCAGCAGCCAAAGGGGGGGCAGCAGCACAGATACGCAGTATTTT. This encodes CASSQRGGSSTDTQYF.

This rearrangement joins TRBV29-1 to TRBJ1-2; D is perhaps TRBD1 (5 bases). There are 14 residues in the CDR3. The V gene lost 5 bases and the J gene lost 7 bases, with 20 bases spanning the gap. Looked up from germline, CDR1 is SQVTM and CDR2 is ANQGSEA. The CDR3 nucleotides read TGCAGCGTTAACACTGCTAGGGTCGGGGGTGGCTACACCTTC. It specifies CSVNTARVGGGYTF. The variable domain in full, with the rest retrieved from reference TRBV29-1 and TRBJ1-2, is SAVISQKPSRDICQRGTSLTIQCQVDSQVTMMFWYRQQPGQSLTLIATANQGSEATYESGFVIDKFPISRPNLTFSTLTVSNMSPEDSSIYLCSVNTARVGGGYTFGSGTRLTVV.

This chain joins TRBV5-1 and TRBJ2-7, with 11 bases fitting TRBD2. The V gene end was trimmed by 0 bases and the J gene end by 2 bases; junction bases not matched to a gene: 4. Germline values: CDR1 SGHRS, CDR2 YFSETQ. The CDR3 runs 16 residues. In DNA, the CDR3 is TGCGCCAGCAGCTTGGGGGGACTAGCGGCGACCTACGAGCAGTACTTC. Protein: CASSLGGLAATYEQYF.

The chain links TRBV27 to TRBJ2-2; 7 bases align to TRBD1. Germline CDR1 and CDR2: MNHEY and SMNVEV (reference sequence). The CDR3 sequence is 18 residues long. Germline trimming cut 6 bases from V and 6 bases from J; bases unmatched to any gene: 19. This CDR3 reads CASRSKGGQLVVAGELFF. The CDR3 bases are TGTGCCAGCAGATCCAAAGGGGGCCAGCTGGTCGTCGCCGGGGAGCTGTTTTTT.

The V gene is TRBV5-1, the J gene TRBJ2-1; 10 positions agree with TRBD1. The CDR3 runs to 15 residues. J was trimmed by 6 bases and V by 4 bases; bases with no gene match: 7. The germline CDR1 and CDR2 sequences are SGHRS and YFSETQ. The CDR3 here is CASSLRTGGANEQFF. The CDR3 DNA sequence: TGCGCCAGCAGCCTACGGACAGGGGGGGCCAATGAGCAGTTCTTC. The entire variable domain, with the rest obtained from reference TRBV5-1 and TRBJ2-1, is as follows: KAGVTQTPRYLIKTRGQQVTLSCSPISGHRSVSWYQQTPGQGLQFLFEYFSETQRNKGNFPGRFSGRQFSNSRSEMNVSTLELGDSALYLCASSLRTGGANEQFFGPGTRLTVL.

Only one count was recorded for this clone. This chain uses TRBV28 with TRBJ1-1; D ambiguous. Trimming shortened V by 3 bases and J by 1 base, and 9 bases separated the two germline ends. The CDR3 sequence is 14 residues long. Looked up from germline, CDR1 is MDHEN and CDR2 is SYDVKM. CDR3 in amino acids: CASSLVTANTEAFF. The DNA for the CDR3 is TGTGCCAGCAGTTTGGTGACGGCGAACACTGAAGCTTTCTTT.

The V gene is TRBV2, the J gene TRBJ2-1; D gene ambiguous. CDR1 and CDR2 (germline): SNHLY, FYNNEI. The CDR3 has 10 amino acids. Trimming took off 8 bases at V and 8 bases at J, with 7 bases between the two ends. CDR3 DNA sequence: TGTGCCAGCGTTGTGCATGAGCAGTTCTTC. It encodes CASVVHEQFF.

About this clone: A much larger clone is a single base away; this may be a read error. Other DNA sequences of this sample code for an identical CDR3. CDR3 loop: CSVTQGSYGYTF. The CDR3 DNA is TGCAGCGTGACACAGGGCTCCTATGGCTACACCTTC. The V gene is TRBV29-1, the J gene TRBJ1-2; D perhaps matches TRBD1 (6 bases). V lost 6 bases, J lost 4 bases, and 12 bases lay in between. Germline CDR1 and CDR2: SQVTM and ANQGSEA. The CDR3 runs to 12 residues.

This clone was seen a handful of times. The CDR3 region has the DNA TGTGCCAGCAGCCAGTTTTTGGGCAGCTACGAGCAGTACTTC. Protein product: CASSQFLGSYEQYF. The chain employs TRBV7-8 and TRBJ2-7; no clear D gene. Germline V CDR1 and CDR2: SGHVS, FQNEAQ. V lost 5 bases to trimming and J lost 3 bases, with 14 bases between them. The CDR3 loop spans 14 amino acids. Full variable domain (remainder filled in from reference TRBV7-8 and TRBJ2-7): GAGVSQSPRYKVAKRGQDVALRCDPISGHVSLFWYQQALGQGPEFLTYFQNEAQLDKSGLPSDRFFAERPEGSVSTLKIQRTQQEDSAVYLCASSQFLGSYEQYFGPGTRLTVT.

This chain joins TRBV7-6 and TRBJ2-1; no firm D call. This CDR3 is 14 amino acids long. The germline CDR1 and CDR2 sequences are SGHVS and FNYEAQ. Deletions cut 1 base from V and 4 bases from J, with 8 bases between. The CDR3 loop is CASSLGRIYNEQFF. As DNA, the CDR3 is TGTGCCAGCAGCTTAGGCCGCATTTACAATGAGCAGTTCTTC.

The genes are TRBV5-1 and TRBJ2-2; D is possibly TRBD2 (5 bases). Deletions cut 0 bases from V and 4 bases from J, with 10 bases between. CDR1 and CDR2 from the germline V gene are SGHRS and YFSETQ. This CDR3 contains 15 residues. The CDR3 bases are TGCGCCAGCAGCTTGGCCGGACTTACCACCGGGGAGCTGTTTTTT. Translating gives CASSLAGLTTGELFF.

This chain connects TRBV6-5 to TRBJ2-3; TRBD2 aligns across 10 bases. Germline V gene data show CDR1 as MNHEY and CDR2 as SVGAGI. CDR3 size: 15 residues. V was clipped by 3 bases and J by 5 bases; unmatched bases: 5. Written as DNA, the CDR3 is TGTGCCAGCAGTTATCCCGCTAGCGGGAGAGATACGCAGTATTTT. It codes for CASSYPASGRDTQYF.